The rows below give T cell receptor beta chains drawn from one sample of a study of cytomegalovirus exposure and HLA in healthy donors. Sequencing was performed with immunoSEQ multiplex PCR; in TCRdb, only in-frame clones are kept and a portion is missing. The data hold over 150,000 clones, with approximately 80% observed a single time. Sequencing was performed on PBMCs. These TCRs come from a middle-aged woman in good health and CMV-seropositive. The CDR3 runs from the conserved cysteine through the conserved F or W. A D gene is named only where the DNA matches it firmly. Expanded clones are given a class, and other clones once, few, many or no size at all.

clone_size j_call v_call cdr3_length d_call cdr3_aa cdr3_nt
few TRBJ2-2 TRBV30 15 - CAWSVRGRAAGELFF TGTGCCTGGAGTGTACGAGGCAGGGCGGCCGGGGAGCTGTTTTTT
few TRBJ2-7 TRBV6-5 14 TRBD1 CASSSLGTAYEQYF TGTGCCAGCAGTTCCCTCGGGACAGCTTACGAGCAGTACTTC
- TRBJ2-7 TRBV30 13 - CFFKQKAAYEQYF TGTTTTTTCAAGCAGAAGGCGGCATACGAGCAGTACTTC
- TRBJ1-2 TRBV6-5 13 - CASRPGEGPGYTF TGTGCCAGCCGGCCAGGCGAGGGCCCCGGCTACACCTTC
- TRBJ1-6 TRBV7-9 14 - CASSDTGTFSPLHF TGTGCCAGCAGCGATACAGGCACCTTTTCACCCCTCCACTTT
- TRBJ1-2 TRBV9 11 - CASSGRDGYTF TGTGCCAGCAGCGGGAGGGATGGCTACACCTTC
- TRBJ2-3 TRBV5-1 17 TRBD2 CASSSDKRESLYHTQYF TGCGCCAGCAGCTCCGACAAGCGGGAGTCCCTTTACCATACGCAGTATTTT
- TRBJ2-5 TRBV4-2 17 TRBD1 CASSQEMPAGGYETQYF TGTGCCAGCAGCCAAGAAATGCCGGCAGGGGGCTATGAGACCCAGTACTTC
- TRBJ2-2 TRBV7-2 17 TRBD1 CASSIAVDRGNTGELFF TGTGCCAGCAGTATTGCCGTGGACAGGGGGAACACCGGGGAGCTGTTTTTT
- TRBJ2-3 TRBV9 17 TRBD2 CASSPSISGGNRDTQYF TGTGCCAGCAGCCCTAGTATTAGCGGGGGTAATAGAGATACGCAGTATTTT
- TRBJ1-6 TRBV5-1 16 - CASSLDDLGLNSPLHF TGCGCCAGCAGCTTGGACGATTTGGGCCTAAATTCACCCCTCCACTTT
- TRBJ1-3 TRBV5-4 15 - CASSTDSGSGNTIYF TGTGCCAGCAGCACCGACAGTGGCTCTGGAAACACCATATATTTT
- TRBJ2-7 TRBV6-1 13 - CASSDLQAEEQYF TGTGCCAGCAGTGATCTACAGGCTGAGGAGCAGTACTTC
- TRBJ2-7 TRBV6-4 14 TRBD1 CASSVDRSSYEQYF TGTGCCAGCAGTGTGGACAGGAGCTCCTACGAGCAGTACTTC
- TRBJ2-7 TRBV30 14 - CAWSVLAATYEQYF TGTGCCTGGAGTGTACTGGCGGCAACCTACGAGCAGTACTTC
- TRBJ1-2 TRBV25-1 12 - CARIGGIYGYTF TGTGCCAGAATAGGGGGAATCTATGGCTACACCTTC
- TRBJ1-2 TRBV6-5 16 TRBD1 CASSYSLARGNYGYTF TGTGCCAGCAGTTACTCCTTGGCCAGGGGGAACTATGGCTACACCTTC
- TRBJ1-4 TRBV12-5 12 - CASAPEGLKLFF TGTGCTAGTGCCCCCGAGGGTCTGAAACTGTTTTTT
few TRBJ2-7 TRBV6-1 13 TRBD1 CASSEVGQGYSYF TGTGCCAGCAGTGAAGTAGGACAGGGTTATTCTTACTTC
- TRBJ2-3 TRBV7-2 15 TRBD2 CASSLLSGGADTQYF TGTGCCAGCAGCTTGCTAAGCGGGGGGGCAGATACGCAGTATTTT
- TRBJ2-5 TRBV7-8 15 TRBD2 CASSLSGRVLETQYF TGTGCCAGCAGCTTAAGCGGGAGGGTTTTAGAGACCCAGTACTTC
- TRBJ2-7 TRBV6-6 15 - CASSHKTAPFYEQYF TGTGCCAGCAGTCATAAGACAGCTCCCTTTTACGAGCAGTACTTC
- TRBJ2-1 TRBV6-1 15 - CASSDGGTQNNEQFF TGTGCCAGCAGTGATGGGGGGACTCAGAACAATGAGCAGTTCTTC
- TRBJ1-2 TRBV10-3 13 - CAISGGPRDGYTF TGTGCCATCAGTGGGGGGCCTAGGGATGGCTACACCTTC
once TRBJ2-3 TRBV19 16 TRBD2 CASSIGSGGSTDTQYF TGTGCCAGTAGTATCGGGTCGGGAGGTTCCACAGATACGCAGTATTTT
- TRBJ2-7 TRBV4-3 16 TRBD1 CASSQGLTGHSYEQYF TGCGCCAGCAGCCAAGGGTTGACAGGGCACTCCTACGAGCAGTACTTC
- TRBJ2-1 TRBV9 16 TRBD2 CASSVAGGSSYNEQFF TGTGCCAGCAGCGTAGCGGGAGGGAGCTCCTACAATGAGCAGTTCTTC
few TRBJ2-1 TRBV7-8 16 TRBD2 CASSLEASGIYNEQFF TGTGCCAGCAGCTTAGAGGCTAGCGGGATCTACAATGAGCAGTTCTTC
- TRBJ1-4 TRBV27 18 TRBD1 CASNSLTGTHATNEKLFF TGTGCCAGCAACTCTCTGACAGGGACACATGCAACTAATGAAAAACTGTTTTTT
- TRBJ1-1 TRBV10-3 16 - CAISVTGTSEGTEAFF TGTGCCATCAGTGTCACCGGGACATCCGAGGGGACTGAAGCTTTCTTT
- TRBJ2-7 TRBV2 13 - CATSRTTAYEQYF TGTGCCACTTCTCGAACTACGGCCTACGAGCAGTACTTC
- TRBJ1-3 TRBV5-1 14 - CASSLGGNGNTIYF TGCGCCAGCAGCTTGGGAGGGAACGGAAACACCATATATTTT
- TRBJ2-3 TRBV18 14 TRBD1 CASSLWQGADTQYF TGTGCCAGCTCACTGTGGCAGGGGGCAGATACGCAGTATTTT
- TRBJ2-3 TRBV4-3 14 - CASSRGGATDTQYF TGCGCCAGCAGCCGGGGCGGGGCCACAGATACGCAGTATTTT
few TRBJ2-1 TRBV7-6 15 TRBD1 CASSLRDRGLNEQFF TGTGCCAGCAGCCTCCGGGACAGGGGGCTTAATGAGCAGTTCTTC
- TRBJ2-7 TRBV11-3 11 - CASRPGYEQYF TGTGCCAGCAGACCGGGGTACGAGCAGTACTTC
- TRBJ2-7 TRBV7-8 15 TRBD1 CASSWGTAISYEQYF TGTGCCAGCAGCTGGGGGACAGCTATATCCTACGAGCAGTACTTC
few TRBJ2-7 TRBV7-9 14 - CASSLYLGQAEQYF TGTGCCAGCAGCTTATACCTGGGGCAGGCAGAGCAGTACTTC
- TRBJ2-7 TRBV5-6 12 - CASSLLPGGEYF TGTGCCAGCAGCCTACTCCCCGGGGGAGAGTACTTC
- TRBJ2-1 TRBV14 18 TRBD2 CASSPETSFSGDYNEQFF TGTGCCAGCAGCCCCGAGACCTCATTTAGCGGGGACTACAATGAGCAGTTCTTC
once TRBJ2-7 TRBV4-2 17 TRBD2 CASSQEWGTSGSYEQYF TGTGCCAGCAGCCAAGAATGGGGGACTAGCGGTTCCTACGAGCAGTACTTC